This T cell receptor beta chain was identified in a study of shared clonotypes between healthy human individuals (dated by TCRdb to 2018 to 2020). About the full investigation: The cohort included a few men and a couple of women between 18 and 49 years of age. Per donor, leukapheresis produced somewhere between about 0.85 and 9.5 billion PBMCs. The study deeply sequenced blood TCR repertoires of about 5 healthy adults to estimate repertoire size and the extent of clonotype sharing between individuals. For each donor, CD4 naive and CD4 memory were each given three plates, CD8 naive was given two plates, and CD8 memory was given one plate. To increase sequencing depth and limit assay-specific biases, different laboratories used diverse techniques to prepare libraries and sequence TCR repertoires.

Donors were healthy HIV-negative adults with no recently reported acute infections or vaccinations. Every donor was a Caucasian adult residing in Nashville, Tennessee, USA. CD4+ T cells were enriched by magnetic negative selection, after which naive cells were positively selected on CD45RA and the negative fraction was taken as the memory subset. Blood was obtained by leukapheresis, after which PBMCs were separated by Ficoll-Histopaque density gradient centrifugation and cryopreserved in liquid nitrogen vapor phase. Purity and quantity of every magnetically sorted T cell population were checked by analytical flow cytometry. From each sorted fraction, genomic DNA was isolated and quantified by UV absorbance on a Nanodrop 2000c. TCR CDR3 regions were amplified from genomic DNA by multiplex PCR using the deep immunoSEQ assay. Extracted genomic DNA from each cell subset was distributed evenly across all wells of several immunoSEQ 96-well plates, and each plate was treated as a replicate. For sorted subsets, 200 to 250 ng of genomic DNA, equivalent to 30,000 or so T cell genomes, went into each replicate PCR. Purified libraries were measured with a Qubit 3.0 fluorometer, size-checked on a Bioanalyzer 2100, and measured again with the KAPA Library Quantification kit. Every immunoSEQ 96-well plate was sequenced on a separate single-read 150-cycle Illumina NextSeq 550 flow cell. Per the original workflow: Because only junctional sequences without quality scores were contained in the immunoSEQ output, filtering matching that applied to full-length reads could not be performed. Sequences were annotated with PyIR, a Python wrapper for IgBLAST v1.9, using IMGT germline references to assign V/J genes and CDR3. Reads with weak V/J assignments (E-value above 1e-6), missing CDR3, stop codons, out-of-frame junctions, or ambiguous translated residues were removed. V3J clonotypes were defined as sequences sharing the same inferred V gene, J gene, and CDR3 amino acid sequence. Percentage overlap between repertoires was computed as shared unique clonotypes divided by the size of the smaller repertoire. RTK rarefaction, the Chao1 estimator, and Recon v2.1 estimates of unobserved clonotypes were used to assess repertoire richness. Generation probabilities for all TCRbeta clonotypes obtained by the gDNA method from a handful of donors were computed using OLGA. TCRdb holds this immuneACCESS table with in-frame rearrangements only. Some clones are missing; in checked studies, unresolved V genes explain under half, and the rest has no known cause. V and J calls and clone size are copied from that table; D and trimming were computed from the DNA. The sample has about 1 million clones on record, roughly 75% of them singletons. Over 1.3% of the sample rests with the top ten.

Details on this clone: Its antigen is unknown. The sample holds no much larger clone one base away, and base qualities are not on file.

Overall results and qualifications from the work: Sampling was restricted to blood, and TCR repertoires in tissue are likely to differ from TCR repertoires in blood. About 5% of naive CD4, roughly 3.6% of naive CD8, 2.3% of memory CD4, and about 0.4% of memory CD8 clonotypes were shared across several donors. Clonotypes shared by all four sorted-subset donors showed higher generation probabilities than non-shared clonotypes. The small number of donors limited the genetic and exposure-history diversity represented. Pairwise subsampling led to the expectation that sequencing depth would affect the degree of clonotype sharing among donors. Larger estimated clonotype richness was generally found for naive subsets than for memory subsets. Incomplete sequencing was indicated by rarefaction of sorted-subset datasets, despite the large sequencing depth.

The CDR3 spans 12 residues, from the cysteine through the phenylalanine. Of all the DNA, just the CDR3 is kept, 36 bases in frame from base 1. The CDR1 and CDR2 encoded by the germline V gene (reference sequence) are MNHEY and SMNVEV. V sheds 4 bases and J sheds 15 bases, leaving 16 bases between their ends. The rearrangement combines TRBV27 with TRBJ1-5; a weak D assignment points to TRBD1 (6 bases agree). The source is a man younger than 35 in good health. The source material was memory CD4+ T cells sorted from blood. The sample's cell subset or site, from its label and the paper: CD45RA-negative fraction. The nucleotides are TGTGCCAGCAGTTCGAATACAGGGACACGGCATTTT. Translation gives CASSSNTGTRHF.